The T cell receptor (beta chain) under discussion was sequenced for a study of blood T cell repertoires in COVID-19. Overall study: Italy, Spain and the United States were the sources of the convalescent and acute COVID-19 samples. PBMCs, B-cell-depleted T cells, or T cells were the source of the cDNA or gDNA that made up the material.

This clone was observed a few times. In the study's own analysis: Nucleated cell number was recorded as an estimate derived from reference gene primer amplification. Clones were sequenced by immunoSEQ multiplex PCR, and TCRdb holds only the in-frame ones, with some missing. Clone size and the V and J calls come from that table; the DNA yielded D and trimming. The sample records approximately 180,000 clones, around three quarters being singletons. Cohorts were determined from participant-reported clinical history. CDR1 MDHEN and CDR2 SYDVKM come from the germline V gene. CDR3 length: 21 residues. Trimming left V 7 bases short and J 5 bases short, with 39 bases between.

Input material: PBMCs or T cells enriched from blood (not recorded which). This sequence originates from a woman aged 45-65 years with acute COVID-19. The rearrangement uses TRBV28 and TRBJ2-7; a possible D gene is TRBD2 (6 bases). The CDR3 loop reads CASTPVIQSTPDGGSGDEQYV. As DNA, the CDR3 is TGTGCCAGCACCCCTGTGATACAATCGACTCCGGACGGGGGATCGGGCGACGAGCAGTACGTC.